The TCR beta chain under discussion was sequenced for a study of human T cells and chemical hapten exposure. This clonotype was seen repeatedly, ten times or more. Time point denoted: patch test 1, 2 weeks after DPC sensitization. Treatment denoted: therapeutic diphenylcyclopropenone sensitization with weekly scalp DPC. From germline, CDR1 is MDHEN and CDR2 SYDVKM. There are 15 residues in the CDR3. V was trimmed by 5 bases and J by 2 bases, leaving 14 bases between them. TCRdb analysed the RACE reads with MiXCR anew, one entry per CDR3 protein. The repertoire holds just over 80,000 distinct CDR3 sequences, with over 8.5% as singletons.

The specimen comprised whole blood, sampled in connection with sensitization to the hapten diphenylcyclopropenone (DPC). The genes are TRBV28 and TRBJ2-3; TRBD2 is a possible D gene (6 bases). This receptor was identified in a woman between 50 and 59 years old with alopecia areata. Some clones in this sample may be carry-over from other donors' samples. Written as DNA, the CDR3 is TGTGCCAGCAGTCCTCCTAGCGAACTCACAGATACGCAGTATTTT. This sequence encodes CASSPPSELTDTQYF.